This T cell receptor (beta chain) comes out of a study of blood T cell repertoires in COVID-19. Whole-study context: Collection of acute and convalescent COVID-19 samples took place in the United States, Italy and Spain. T cells, B-cell-depleted T cells, or PBMCs supplied cDNA or gDNA.

Repertoires were generated with immunoSEQ multiplex PCR, while TCRdb's copy carries only in-frame clones and drops some. The sample has 150,000 to 200,000 clones, around 82% seen once. The V gene lost 3 bases and the J gene lost 4 bases, with 6 bases spanning the gap. Germline V lookup: CDR1 ENHRY, CDR2 SYGVKD. The CDR3 is made up of 12 amino acids. V gene TRBV10-3 combines with J gene TRBJ1-2; D gene uncertain. The specimen sequenced was peripheral blood. The sequence was obtained from a human donor with acute or convalescent COVID-19. The donor label of this sample is uncertain. CDR3 loop: CAISDRTYGYTF. As DNA, the CDR3 is TGTGCCATCAGTGACAGAACCTATGGCTACACCTTC.